The source of this T cell receptor (beta chain) is a study of CD8+ T cells in alopecia areata. Treatment given: oral pan-JAK inhibitor, 5-10 mg twice daily. PBMCs served as the source from which CD4+ and CD8+ T cells were sorted. RNA, once extracted, was reverse transcribed into cDNA for use as the sequencing template. Method: immunoSEQ multiplex PCR; TCRdb's copy keeps in-frame clones and lacks some. In the table there are 150,000 to 200,000 clones, around three fifths of which are singletons. Germline V CDR1 and CDR2: LGHNA, YSLEER. This CDR3 region has 14 residues. Deletions cut 0 bases from V and 4 bases from J, with 8 bases between.

The TCR comes from a human donor with alopecia areata. J is TRBJ2-3 and V is TRBV4-3; D may correspond to TRBD1 or TRBD2 (5 bases each). The starting material was CD4+ T cells sorted from blood, obtained at week 24, from a patient treated with tofacitinib. This CDR3 reads CASSQDGASDTQYF. The CDR3, as DNA: TGCGCCAGCAGCCAAGACGGGGCTTCAGATACGCAGTATTTT.